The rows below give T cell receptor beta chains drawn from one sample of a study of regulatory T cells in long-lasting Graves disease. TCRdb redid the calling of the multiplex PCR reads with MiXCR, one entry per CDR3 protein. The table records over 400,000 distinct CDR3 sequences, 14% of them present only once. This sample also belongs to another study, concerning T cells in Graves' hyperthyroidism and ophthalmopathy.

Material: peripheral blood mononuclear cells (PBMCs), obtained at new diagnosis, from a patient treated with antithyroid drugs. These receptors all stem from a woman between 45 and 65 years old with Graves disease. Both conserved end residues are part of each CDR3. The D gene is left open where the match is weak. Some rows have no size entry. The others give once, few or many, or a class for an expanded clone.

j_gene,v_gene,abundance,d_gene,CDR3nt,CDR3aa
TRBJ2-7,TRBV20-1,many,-,TGCAGTGCTAGGGATTCATACTACGAGCAGTACTTC,CSARDSYYEQYF
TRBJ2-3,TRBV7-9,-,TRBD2,TGTGCCAGCAGCCCCGGACTAGCGGGATCGGATACGCAGTATTTT,CASSPGLAGSDTQYF
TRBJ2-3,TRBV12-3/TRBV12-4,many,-,TGTGCCAGCAGTTTTGGAGGGCCTGGCACAGATACGCAGTATTTT,CASSFGGPGTDTQYF
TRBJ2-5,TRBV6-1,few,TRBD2,TGTGCCAGCAGGCCTCGGGACTACTACCAAGAGACCCAGTACTTC,CASRPRDYYQETQYF
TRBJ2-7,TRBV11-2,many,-,TGTGCCAGCAGCCCTAGCTTGCCCGGGACGACCGACGAGCAGTACTTC,CASSPSLPGTTDEQYF
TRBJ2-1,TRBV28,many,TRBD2,TGTGCCAGCAGGCTGGCGGGAGGAGGCAATGAGCAGTTCTTC,CASRLAGGGNEQFF
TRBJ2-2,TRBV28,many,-,TGTGCCAGCAGCTATACGAACACCGGGGAGCTGTTTTTT,CASSYTNTGELFF
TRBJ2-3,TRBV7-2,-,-,TGTGCCAGCAGCTTAAGGAGGGACGGGGCCACAGATACGCAGTATTTT,CASSLRRDGATDTQYF
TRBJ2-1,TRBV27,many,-,TGTGCCAGCAGTTTAAGAGGGAGGCCCTACAATGAGCAGTTCTTC,CASSLRGRPYNEQFF
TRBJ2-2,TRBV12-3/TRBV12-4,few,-,TGTGCCAGCAAACATAGTATCGGGGAGCTGTTTTTT,CASKHSIGELFF
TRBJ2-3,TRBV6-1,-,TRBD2,TGTGCCAGCAGTACAAGCGGGAGCGCAGATACGCAGTATTTT,CASSTSGSADTQYF
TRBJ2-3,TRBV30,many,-,TGTGCCTGGACAGGGGAGACAGATACGCAGTATTTT,CAWTGETDTQYF
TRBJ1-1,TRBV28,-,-,TGTGCCAGCAGTTTCCGCCACAGGGAAGCTTTCTTT,CASSFRHREAFF
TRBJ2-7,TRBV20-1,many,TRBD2,TGCAGTGCTAGGACTAGCGGCAACTACGAGCAGTACTTC,CSARTSGNYEQYF
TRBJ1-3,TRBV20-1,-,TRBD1,TGCAGTGCTAGACATCCAGGGGGAACTGGAAACACCATATATTTT,CSARHPGGTGNTIYF
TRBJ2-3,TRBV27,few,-,TGTGCCAGCAACAGGTTTAGGGTATGCACAGATACGCAGTATTTT,CASNRFRVCTDTQYF
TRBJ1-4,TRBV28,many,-,TGTGCCAGCAGAGTAGGGGCCCAACGTGCAACTAATGAAAAACTGTTTTTT,CASRVGAQRATNEKLFF
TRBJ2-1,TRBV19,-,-,TGTGCCAGTAGTATGGACATATCCCTCCCCTACAATGAGCAGTTCTTC,CASSMDISLPYNEQFF
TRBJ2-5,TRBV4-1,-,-,TGCGCCAGCAGCCAAGTGGTAATGGGGGAGACCCAGTACTTC,CASSQVVMGETQYF
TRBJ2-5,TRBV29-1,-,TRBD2,TGCAGCGTCTCCGGGACTAGGGGAGAGACCCAGTACTTC,CSVSGTRGETQYF
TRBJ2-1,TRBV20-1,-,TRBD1,TGCAGTGCTTCATGGGGACAGGGGGCCGACAATGAGCAGTTCTTC,CSASWGQGADNEQFF
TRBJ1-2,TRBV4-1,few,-,TGCGCCAGCAGCCAAGATCAAAGATGGGGCTACACCTTC,CASSQDQRWGYTF
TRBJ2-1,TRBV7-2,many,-,TGTGCCAGCAGCTTAGGGGCAGCTTCGGCCCACAATGAGCAGTTCTTC,CASSLGAASAHNEQFF
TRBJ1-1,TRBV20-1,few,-,TGCAGTGCTAGAGATACCATAGGGGTAAACACTGAAGCTTTCTTT,CSARDTIGVNTEAFF
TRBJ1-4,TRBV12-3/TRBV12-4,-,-,TGTGCCAGCAGTGTTCAAAGGGGCAGGAATGAAAAACTGTTTTTT,CASSVQRGRNEKLFF
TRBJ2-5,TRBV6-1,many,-,TGTGCCAGCAGTGAGTGGGAGACCCAGTACTTC,CASSEWETQYF
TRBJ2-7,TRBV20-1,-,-,TGCAGTGCCGGGCGGTACGAGCAGTACTTC,CSAGRYEQYF
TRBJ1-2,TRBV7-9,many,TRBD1,TGTGCCAGCAGCTCGGAGACAGGGAACTATGGCTACACCTTC,CASSSETGNYGYTF
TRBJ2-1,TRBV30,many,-,TGTGCCTGGAGTACTCACCCCGGGGGTGTCGATGAGCAGTTCTTC,CAWSTHPGGVDEQFF
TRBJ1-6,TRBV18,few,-,TGTGCCAGCTCACCATCCCTGACAGGATCTAATTCACCCCTCCACTTT,CASSPSLTGSNSPLHF
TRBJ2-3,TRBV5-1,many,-,TGTGCCAGCAGTTTGGCGGAGAGCACAGATACGCAGTATTTT,CASSLAESTDTQYF
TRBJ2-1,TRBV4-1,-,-,TGCGCCAGCAGCCAAGATAGGGCCAGGGGCAATGAGCAGTTCTTC,CASSQDRARGNEQFF
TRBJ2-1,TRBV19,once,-,TGTGCCAGTAGTACCGCCGACAGGCCTGAGCAGTTCTTC,CASSTADRPEQFF
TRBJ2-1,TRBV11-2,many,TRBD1,TGTGCCAGCAGCTTTGACCGGGCAGGGGGTGACGAGCAGTTCTTC,CASSFDRAGGDEQFF
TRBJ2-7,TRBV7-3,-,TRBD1,TGTGCCAGCAGTTTATATGGGGGACAGGCCTACGAGCAGTACTTC,CASSLYGGQAYEQYF
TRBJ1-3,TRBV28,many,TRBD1,TGTGCCAGCAGTTTGGCGGAGGGGGCGCCTGGAAACACCATATATTTT,CASSLAEGAPGNTIYF
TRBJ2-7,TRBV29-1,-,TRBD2,TGCAGCGTTGAAGACGGGAGGGGCTATCCGTACTTC,CSVEDGRGYPYF
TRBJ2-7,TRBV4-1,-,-,TGCGCCAGCAGCCCCGGGACTCAGTTTGACTACGAGCAGTACTTC,CASSPGTQFDYEQYF
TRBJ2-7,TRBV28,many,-,TGTGCCAGCAGCCCTCATTTTTACGAGCAGTACTTC,CASSPHFYEQYF
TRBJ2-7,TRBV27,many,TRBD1,TGTGCCAGCAGTCCGAACAGGGGTTCAGCCTACGAGCAGTACTTC,CASSPNRGSAYEQYF